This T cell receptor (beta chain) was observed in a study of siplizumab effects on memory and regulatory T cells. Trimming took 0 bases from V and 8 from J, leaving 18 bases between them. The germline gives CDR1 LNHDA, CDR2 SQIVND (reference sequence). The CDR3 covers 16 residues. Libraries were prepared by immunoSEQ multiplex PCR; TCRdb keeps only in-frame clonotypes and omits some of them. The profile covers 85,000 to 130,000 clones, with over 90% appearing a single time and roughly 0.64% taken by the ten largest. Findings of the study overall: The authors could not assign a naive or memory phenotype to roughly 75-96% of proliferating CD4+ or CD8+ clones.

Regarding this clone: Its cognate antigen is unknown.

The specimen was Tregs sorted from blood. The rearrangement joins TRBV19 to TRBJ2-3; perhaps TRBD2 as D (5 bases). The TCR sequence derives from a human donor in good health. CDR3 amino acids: CASSIDIGLRRGTQYF. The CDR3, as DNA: TGTGCCAGTAGTATAGATATAGGGCTTCGCCGGGGTACGCAGTATTTT.